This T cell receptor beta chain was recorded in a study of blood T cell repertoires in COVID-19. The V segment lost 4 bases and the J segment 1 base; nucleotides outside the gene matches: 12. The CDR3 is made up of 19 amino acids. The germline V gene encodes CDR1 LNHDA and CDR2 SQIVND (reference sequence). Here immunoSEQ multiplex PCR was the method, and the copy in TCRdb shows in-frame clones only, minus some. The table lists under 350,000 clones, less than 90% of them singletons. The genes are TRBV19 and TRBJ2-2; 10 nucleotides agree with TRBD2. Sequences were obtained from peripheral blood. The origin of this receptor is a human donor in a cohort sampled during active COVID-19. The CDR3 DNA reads TGTGCCAGTAGTAAAACTAGCGGGACCTACGGGCGGAACACCGGGGAGCTGTTTTTT. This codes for CASSKTSGTYGRNTGELFF. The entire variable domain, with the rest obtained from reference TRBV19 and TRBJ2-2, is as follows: DGGITQSPKYLFRKEGQNVTLSCEQNLNHDAMYWYRQDPGQGLRLIYYSQIVNDFQKGDIAEGYSVSREKKESFPLTVTSAQKNPTAFYLCASSKTSGTYGRNTGELFFGEGSRLTVL.